The next 24 T cell receptor beta chains were all read from a single sample in a study of vaccination and CD4 T cells after COVID-19. At the Johns Hopkins FTIC core, DNA taken from cultured CD4+ T cells was sequenced by way of the Oncomine TCR Beta short-read assay. In TCRdb, the PCR reads were re-called with MiXCR into one record per CDR3 protein. The data contain 4,000 or so distinct CDR3 sequences, 29% of them singletons. The sample's treatment: roughly ten-day PBMC culture with coronavirus spike peptide pools or control peptides (ViraFEST assay). CD4+ T-cell collection from the unexposed donor predated the COVID-19 pandemic (2011-2018). Antigen specificity for these receptors is unknown. The specimen was CD4+ T cells from blood, cultured in vitro. These receptors were obtained from a human donor in good health.

This clonotype has a handful of counts. The chain has TRBV5-1 and TRBJ1-2; weak D call: TRBD1 (5 bases). The CDR3 has 15 residues. CDR1 is SGHRS and CDR2 is YFSETQ in the germline V gene. Deletions cut 3 bases from V and 4 bases from J, with 16 bases between. CDR3 sequence reads: CASSSAGDGAYGYTF. The DNA of the CDR3 is TGCGCCAGCAGCTCTGCCGGGGACGGCGCCTATGGCTACACCTTC.

This chain links TRBV27 with TRBJ2-3; no clear D. Between the trimmed V and J ends, which lost 7 bases and 0 bases, there was a span of 2 bases. Germline CDR1 is MNHEY and CDR2 is SMNVEV (reference sequence). The CDR3 consists of 11 residues. In DNA form, the CDR3 reads TGTGCCAGCACCAGCACAGATACGCAGTATTTT. Translation: CASTSTDTQYF.

The CDR3 DNA follows: TGTGCCAGCAGTTCGTACAGGGTCTCCTACGAGCAGTACTTC. This sequence encodes CASSSYRVSYEQYF. The genes are TRBV6-2 or TRBV6-3 and TRBJ2-7, with D perhaps matching TRBD1 (6 bases). This CDR3 has 14 amino acids. Germline loops: CDR1 MNHEY, CDR2 SVGEGT. Trimming cost V 4 bases and J 0 bases, with 10 bases left between them.

J is TRBJ1-3 and V is TRBV7-2; D is undetermined. V lost 5 bases and J lost 0, with 8 bases in between. CDR1 and CDR2 (germline): SGHTA, FQGNSA. This CDR3 comprises 14 residues. CDR3 coding DNA: TGTGCCAGCAGCCGAGGCCTCTCTGGAAACACCATATATTTT. Protein: CASSRGLSGNTIYF.

This clonotype was counted between two and nine times. Its ends do not fully match the called genes, so a read error is possible. The gene calls are TRBV29-1 and TRBJ1-2, with TRBD1 as a possible D gene (6 bases). The germline CDR1 and CDR2 sequences are SQVTM and ANQGSEA. The CDR3 is 12 amino acids. This chain's CDR3 is CSVQDRKFGYTF. The CDR3 DNA reads as TGCAGCGTTCAAGACAGGAAATTCGGCTACACCTTC.

V is TRBV2 and J is TRBJ1-1; D not resolved. Germline-derived CDR1 and CDR2 are SNHLY and FYNNEI. CDR3 length: 15 residues. Trimming took 1 base from V and 10 from J, leaving 19 bases between them. The chain's CDR3 is CASSEVGPSWFRAFF. CDR3 coding DNA: TGTGCCAGCAGTGAAGTTGGACCCTCCTGGTTTAGAGCTTTCTTT.

This clonotype is medium-sized (0.01 to 0.1%). The rearrangement uses TRBV2 and TRBJ1-6, with 7 nucleotides matching TRBD1. The J segment lost 14 bases and the V segment lost 5 bases, leaving 12 bases of the junction unmatched. This CDR3 has 14 amino acids. Germline V lookup: CDR1 SNHLY, CDR2 FYNNEI. The CDR3 here is CASSRDSSIEALHF. As DNA, the CDR3 is TGTGCCAGCAGTCGGGACAGTTCGATAGAGGCCCTCCACTTT.

This clonotype was counted between two and nine times. V gene TRBV7-3 combines with J gene TRBJ2-2; 12 bases fit TRBD2. CDR1 and CDR2 (germline): SGHTA, FQGTGA. With 5 bases clipped from V and 7 bases from J, the junction kept 5 bases outside the gene matches. The CDR3 has 15 residues. In nucleotides, the CDR3 is TGTGCCAGCAGCGCCACTAGCGGGGGGAACGGGGAGCTGTTTTTT. As protein: CASSATSGGNGELFF. The full variable domain, its missing parts supplied by reference TRBV7-3 and TRBJ2-2, is GAGVSQTPSNKVTEKGKYVELRCDPISGHTALYWYRQSLGQGPEFLIYFQGTGAADDSGLPNDRFFAVRPEGSVSTLKIQRTERGDSAVYLCASSATSGGNGELFFGEGSRLTVL.

This rearrangement joins TRBV12-3 or TRBV12-4 to TRBJ1-2; D gene unclear. This CDR3 has 13 residues. V gave up 6 bases and J gave up 7 bases, with 15 bases separating them. The chain's CDR3 is CASSNLNRFGYTF. The CDR3 DNA reads TGTGCCAGCAGCAACTTGAATCGGTTTGGCTACACCTTC.

J is TRBJ1-6 and V is TRBV28; D is possibly TRBD1 (5 bases). Germline-derived CDR1 and CDR2 are MDHEN and SYDVKM. The V and J ends lost 7 bases and 10 bases respectively, with 11 bases between them. The CDR3 is 12 residues long. The CDR3 protein is CASTQGASPLHF. CDR3 coding DNA: TGTGCCAGCACTCAGGGTGCGTCACCCCTCCACTTT.

The chain joins TRBV5-1 to TRBJ1-1, with TRBD1 as a possible D gene (6 bases). The CDR3 length is 13 residues. The V gene's germline CDR1 is SGHRS and CDR2 YFSETQ. V gave up 5 bases and J gave up 0 bases, with 8 bases separating them. The CDR3 DNA sequence: TGCGCCAGCAGGACAGGAGTGAACACTGAAGCTTTCTTT. This codes for CASRTGVNTEAFF.

The rearrangement links TRBV21-1 to TRBJ2-3; no DNA check was done on the table's D call, TRBD1. TRBV21-1 is termed a pseudogene. This CDR3 has 17 amino acids. The CDR3 loop reads CASSKAIDRVETDTQYF. CDR3 nucleotide sequence: TGTGCCAGCAGCAAAGCCATTGACAGGGTCGAAACAGATACGCAGTATTTT.

This clonotype was counted only a few times. The rearrangement joins TRBV7-2 to TRBJ1-2, with D possibly matching TRBD1 (6 bases). CDR1 and CDR2 (germline): SGHTA, FQGNSA. V was trimmed by 11 bases and J by 8 bases, leaving 18 bases between them. The CDR3 has 12 residues. CDR3 residues: CAGQGLGAGYTF. The CDR3 DNA follows: TGTGCCGGTCAGGGTCTGGGGGCCGGCTACACCTTC.

In regard to this clonotype: This may stem from a read error, because a much larger clone lies one nucleotide away. This chain joins TRBV20-1 and TRBJ1-2; possible D gene TRBD1, 5 bases. The germline V gene encodes CDR1 DFQATT and CDR2 SNEGSKA (reference sequence). This CDR3 spans 16 amino acids. The CDR3 DNA sequence: TGCAGTGCTAGAGAGCCCGGGGGGGGTTTAGTCTATGGCTGCACCTTC. It translates to CSAREPGGGLVYGCTF.

V is TRBV10-3 and J is TRBJ1-5; D gene unclear. This CDR3 has 12 amino acids. Trimming left V 2 bases short and J 1 base short, with 0 bases between. Germline V gene lookup returns CDR1 ENHRY and CDR2 SYGVKD. CDR3 nucleotide sequence: TGTGCCATCAGTGAGAGCAATCAGCCCCAGCATTTT. Amino acid sequence: CAISESNQPQHF.

The rearrangement joins TRBV29-1 to TRBJ2-1; tentative D call: TRBD1 (6 bases). With 5 bases removed from V and 8 bases from J, the gap between germline ends came to 31 bases. Germline V lookup: CDR1 SQVTM, CDR2 ANQGSEA. The length of the CDR3 is 18 residues. CDR3 residues: CSVRGYFRGLGRQDEQFF. DNA for the CDR3: TGCAGCGTTCGGGGATATTTCAGGGGCCTGGGTCGGCAGGATGAGCAGTTCTTC.

The chain recombines TRBV7-6 with TRBJ1-3; the D is unclear. This CDR3 contains 13 residues. Germline loops: CDR1 SGHVS, CDR2 FNYEAQ. Trimming took off 4 bases at V and 4 bases at J, with 8 bases between the two ends. DNA of the CDR3: TGTGCCAGCAGCTCGGAACTAGGAAACACCATATATTTT. It encodes CASSSELGNTIYF.

By frequency in the sample, this clonotype is medium-sized. The chain uses TRBV27 and TRBJ2-3; 7 bases match TRBD2. The trim removed 2 bases at V and 11 bases at J, leaving 13 bases unmatched. Per the germline V gene, CDR1 is MNHEY and CDR2 is SMNVEV (reference sequence). The CDR3 extends over 15 amino acids. CDR3 in amino acids: CASSLGRRGGSKQYF. In DNA form, the CDR3 reads TGTGCCAGCAGTTTAGGGAGGCGCGGGGGATCTAAGCAGTATTTT.

The table lists this clonotype with a count of one. This chain connects TRBV12-3 or TRBV12-4 to TRBJ2-2; 11 positions match TRBD1. This CDR3 is 15 amino acids long. Trimming at V came to 6 bases and at J to 6 bases, leaving 6 bases not matched to a gene. This chain's CDR3 is CASRAGTGGSGELFF. The CDR3 DNA reads TGTGCCAGCAGGGCCGGGACAGGGGGGTCCGGGGAGCTGTTTTTT.

This clonotype was seen only a few times. The chain has TRBV4-1 and TRBJ1-1; D is uncertain. V gave up 6 bases and J gave up 0 bases, with 11 bases separating them. This CDR3 contains 14 residues. CDR1 and CDR2 from the germline V gene are MGHRA and YSYEKL. The CDR3 spells CASRGPTVNTEAFF. DNA for the CDR3: TGCGCCAGCAGGGGTCCTACAGTGAACACTGAAGCTTTCTTT.

This clonotype was picked up a small number of times. The chain recombines TRBV2 with TRBJ1-1, with D possibly TRBD1 on 5 matching bases. CDR3 length: 13 residues. The V and J ends lost 2 bases and 4 bases respectively, with 8 bases between them. CDR1 SNHLY and CDR2 FYNNEI come from the germline V gene. The CDR3 nucleotides read TGTGCCAGCAGTGAATCGGGGGTCACTGAAGCTTTCTTT. Protein sequence: CASSESGVTEAFF.

V usage is TRBV28 and J usage is TRBJ2-5; maybe TRBD2 (5 bases). The CDR3 has 14 residues. V dropped 6 bases and J dropped 2 bases, with 13 bases sitting between them. Germline assignment: CDR1 MDHEN and CDR2 SYDVKM. The DNA for the CDR3 is TGTGCCAGCAGAGGAGGAAGCGCGCAAGAGACCCAGTACTTC. Protein sequence: CASRGGSAQETQYF.

This clonotype was recorded a few times. The rearrangement joins TRBV7-9 to TRBJ2-5; D is uncertain. The CDR3 has 12 amino acids. CDR1 and CDR2 (germline): SEHNR, FQNEAQ (reference sequence). Between the trimmed V and J ends, which lost 4 bases and 5 bases, there was a span of 8 bases. CDR3 DNA sequence: TGTGCCAGCAGCTATCGCGCGGAGACCCAGTACTTC. Translated, it gives CASSYRAETQYF.

The J gene is TRBJ1-2, the V gene TRBV5-4; D gene unclear. In germline, CDR1 is SGHNT, CDR2 YYREEE (reference sequence). The V gene lost 0 bases and the J gene lost 2 bases, with 5 bases spanning the gap. The CDR3 is 13 residues long. The chain's CDR3 is CASSLAGNYGYTF. CDR3 nucleotide sequence: TGTGCCAGCAGCTTGGCAGGAAACTATGGCTACACCTTC.